The 21 T cell receptor beta chains reported below all come from one sample, sequenced in a study of blood T cell repertoires in COVID-19. The assay was immunoSEQ multiplex PCR, and TCRdb's table has in-frame clones only and misses some. The top ten clones hold more than 1.2% of a sample with about 250,000 clones, almost 90% of them seen once. Sequenced input: peripheral blood. These receptors came from a man older than 75 with acute or convalescent COVID-19.

This chain joins TRBV28 and TRBJ2-2; 11 positions match TRBD2. Germline V gene sequence: CDR1 MDHEN, CDR2 SYDVKM. V shed 5 bases, J shed 3 bases, and the junction held 5 bases outside the gene matches. The CDR3 is 16 residues long. The chain's CDR3 is CASSNGLAGYTGELFF. The CDR3 region has the DNA TGTGCCAGCAGTAATGGACTAGCGGGTTACACCGGGGAGCTGTTTTTT.

The rearrangement links TRBV5-4 to TRBJ1-4, with D possibly matching TRBD1 (5 bases). This CDR3 has 16 residues. V dropped 3 bases and J dropped 5 bases, with 17 bases sitting between them. Germline lookup yields CDR1 SGHNT and CDR2 YYREEE (reference sequence). The CDR3: CASSSNFQGPNEKLFF. DNA for the CDR3: TGTGCCAGCAGCTCGAACTTTCAGGGCCCCAATGAAAAACTGTTTTTT.

The chain is built from TRBV19 and TRBJ1-1; D may be TRBD1 (6 bases). The CDR3 consists of 15 residues. The V gene's germline CDR1 is LNHDA and CDR2 SQIVND (reference sequence). Trimming removed 4 bases at V and 1 base at J, with 13 bases between. The CDR3 coding sequence is TGTGCCAGTAGTACTTCGGGGGGCCGGAACACTGAAGCTTTCTTT. Protein: CASSTSGGRNTEAFF.

V and J are TRBV6-5 and TRBJ2-7, with a possible D match to TRBD2 (6 bases). Germline assignment: CDR1 MNHEY and CDR2 SVGAGI. The CDR3 spans 14 residues. V was trimmed by 4 bases and J by 2 bases, leaving 12 bases between them. CDR3 protein: CASSSGGMPYEQYF. The CDR3 bases are TGTGCCAGCAGTTCAGGCGGGATGCCCTACGAGCAGTACTTC.

V is TRBV6-5 and J is TRBJ1-1; the D is unclear. CDR3 length: 13 residues. CDR1 and CDR2 from the germline V gene are MNHEY and SVGAGI. With 0 bases removed from V and 4 bases from J, the gap between germline ends came to 6 bases. CDR3 in amino acids: CASSYSGSTEAFF. CDR3 in DNA: TGTGCCAGCAGTTACTCTGGGAGCACTGAAGCTTTCTTT.

The rearrangement joins TRBV10-1 to TRBJ1-5; D is possibly TRBD1 (6 bases). Germline V CDR1 and CDR2: WNHNN, SYGVQD (reference sequence). Trimming removed 3 bases at V and 7 bases at J, with 19 bases between. The CDR3 runs 16 residues. Here the CDR3 reads CASSERVEGVGQPQHF. The CDR3 nucleotides read TGCGCCAGCAGTGAAAGGGTAGAGGGGGTTGGCCAGCCCCAGCATTTT.

CDR3 loop: CASSRQPGQGVNEQYF. DNA for the CDR3: TGTGCCAGCAGCCGGCAGCCGGGACAGGGTGTAAACGAGCAGTACTTC. The chain is built from TRBV4-2 and TRBJ2-7, with 9 nucleotides matching TRBD1. CDR1 and CDR2 (germline): LGHNA, YNFKEQ. Trimming took 4 bases from V and 5 from J; bases not matched to a gene: 12. This CDR3 comprises 16 residues.

The rearrangement joins TRBV5-1 to TRBJ1-3, with 8 positions matching TRBD1. The CDR3 contains 16 residues. The V segment lost 1 base and the J segment 0 bases; nucleotides outside the gene matches: 3. The germline V gene encodes CDR1 SGHRS and CDR2 YFSETQ. CDR3 coding DNA: TGCGCCAGCAGCTTGACCGGACAGGGCTCTGGAAACACCATATATTTT. Translation gives CASSLTGQGSGNTIYF.

The chain is built from TRBV6-2 or TRBV6-3 and TRBJ1-5; a weak D match, TRBD1 (5 bases). Trimming removed 0 bases from V and 4 bases from J, with 7 bases in between. The CDR3 loop spans 14 amino acids. Germline lookup yields CDR1 MNHEY and CDR2 SVGEGT. The CDR3 sequence is CASSYSGANQPQHF. Here the CDR3 DNA reads TGTGCCAGCAGTTACTCAGGGGCTAATCAGCCCCAGCATTTT.

This clone was seen just once. V is TRBV10-3 and J is TRBJ1-1; D may be TRBD1 (6 bases). The CDR3 is 15 residues long. Looked up from germline, CDR1 is ENHRY and CDR2 is SYGVKD. Trimming took 3 bases from V and 2 from J, leaving 13 bases between them. The CDR3 is CAISDSGTPNTEAFF. Written as DNA, the CDR3 is TGTGCCATCAGTGACTCCGGGACACCAAACACTGAAGCTTTCTTT.

J is TRBJ2-3 and V is TRBV9, with 11 positions matching TRBD2. Germline V lookup: CDR1 SGDLS, CDR2 YYNGEE. This CDR3 contains 15 residues. V lost 6 bases to trimming and J lost 4 bases; unmatched junction nucleotides: 7. The CDR3 DNA reads TGTGCCAGCACCGCCTTAGCGGGAGGGTCAGATACGCAGTATTTT. Its protein is CASTALAGGSDTQYF.

The chain joins TRBV7-8 to TRBJ2-7; TRBD1 matches 7 bases. The ends lost 4 bases at V and 7 bases at J; junction bases unmatched: 7. The V gene's germline CDR1 is SGHVS and CDR2 FQNEAQ. The CDR3 loop spans 13 amino acids. Here the CDR3 DNA reads TGTGCCAGCAGCTCTTACAGGGGTTGGGAGCAGTACTTC. Translated, it gives CASSSYRGWEQYF.

The chain couples TRBV7-9 to TRBJ2-7, with 8 bases identical to TRBD2. The germline CDR1 and CDR2 sequences are SEHNR and FQNEAQ (reference sequence). The CDR3 runs 14 residues. V shed 5 bases and J 0 bases; nucleotides not matched to a gene: 3. CDR3: CASSAGLVSYEQYF. In DNA, the CDR3 is TGTGCCAGCAGCGCGGGACTAGTCTCCTACGAGCAGTACTTC.

J is TRBJ1-2 and V is TRBV2; D unclear. Germline assignment: CDR1 SNHLY and CDR2 FYNNEI. Trimming pared 4 bases from V and 4 bases from J, leaving 10 bases between. The CDR3 spans 13 residues. The CDR3 DNA sequence: TGTGCCAGCAGTGGGGAGGGCTCCTATGGCTACACCTTC. Its protein product is CASSGEGSYGYTF.

The chain joins TRBV3-1 (or the pseudogene TRBV3-2) to TRBJ1-1; the D is unclear. Looked up from germline, CDR1 is LGHDT and CDR2 is YNNKEL (reference sequence). V gave up 1 base and J gave up 7 bases, with 13 bases separating them. This CDR3 contains 14 residues. CDR3 amino acids: CASSQGVGSLEAFF. In DNA, the CDR3 is TGTGCCAGCAGCCAAGGGGTCGGGAGTCTTGAAGCTTTCTTT.

The rearrangement uses TRBV11-2 and TRBJ2-2, with 9 bases identical to TRBD2. This CDR3 is 15 amino acids long. The ends lost 6 bases at V and 4 bases at J; junction bases unmatched: 6. CDR1 is SGHAT, CDR2 FQNNGV, per germline. The CDR3 coding sequence is TGTGCCAGCAGGCCGGGACTAGCTTTCACCGGGGAGCTGTTTTTT. Encoded protein: CASRPGLAFTGELFF.

J is TRBJ1-5 and V is TRBV7-6; no clear D gene. Between the trimmed V and J ends, which lost 0 bases and 4 bases, there was a span of 4 bases. The CDR3 length is 13 residues. CDR1 is SGHVS and CDR2 is FNYEAQ in the germline V gene. The CDR3 loop is CASSLATNQPQHF. The CDR3 DNA is TGTGCCAGCAGCTTAGCTACAAATCAGCCCCAGCATTTT.

The chain combines TRBV3-1 (or the pseudogene TRBV3-2) with TRBJ2-3, with D possibly being TRBD1 (6 bases). CDR1 LGHDT and CDR2 YNNKEL come from the germline V gene (reference sequence). CDR3 size: 13 residues. V shed 7 bases and J shed 4 bases, with 12 bases lying between them. The CDR3 reads CASNLKGADTQYF. CDR3 DNA: TGTGCCAGCAACTTAAAGGGGGCAGATACGCAGTATTTT.

The rearrangement uses TRBV7-2 and TRBJ2-1, with D possibly being TRBD2 (5 bases). Germline V lookup: CDR1 SGHTA, CDR2 FQGNSA. Trimming pared 8 bases from V and 4 bases from J, leaving 15 bases between. The CDR3 contains 14 residues. The DNA for the CDR3 is TGTGCCAGCGTCCCCCCGAGCGGTTACAATGAGCAGTTCTTC. Its translation is CASVPPSGYNEQFF. The full variable domain, its missing parts supplied by reference TRBV7-2 and TRBJ2-1, is GAGVSQSPSNKVTEKGKDVELRCDPISGHTALYWYRQSLGQGLEFLIYFQGNSAPDKSGLPSDRFSAERTGGSVSTLTIQRTQQEDSAVYLCASVPPSGYNEQFFGPGTRLTVL.

J is TRBJ1-2 and V is TRBV5-8; 8 bases are shared with TRBD1. Germline values: CDR1 SGHTS, CDR2 YDEGEE. The J segment lost 5 bases and the V segment lost 0 bases, leaving 9 bases of the junction unmatched. This CDR3 is built from 16 residues. CDR3 in amino acids: CASSLADRGGRYGYTF. For the CDR3, the DNA is TGTGCCAGCAGCTTGGCCGACAGGGGAGGAAGGTATGGCTACACCTTC. Variable domain in full (rest from reference TRBV5-8 and TRBJ1-2): EAGVTQSPTHLIKTRGQQATLRCSPISGHTSVYWYQQALGLGLQFLLWYDEGEERNRGNFPPRFSGRQFPNYSSELNVNALELEDSALYLCASSLADRGGRYGYTFGSGTRLTVV.

Written as DNA, the CDR3 is TGTGCCAGCAGCGTTCCCGGGGAGAATGAAAAACTGTTTTTT. Its translation: CASSVPGENEKLFF. J is TRBJ1-4 and V is TRBV9; D not certain. V lost 2 bases and J lost 5, with 10 bases in between. Germline-derived CDR1 and CDR2 are SGDLS and YYNGEE. This CDR3 is 14 amino acids long.